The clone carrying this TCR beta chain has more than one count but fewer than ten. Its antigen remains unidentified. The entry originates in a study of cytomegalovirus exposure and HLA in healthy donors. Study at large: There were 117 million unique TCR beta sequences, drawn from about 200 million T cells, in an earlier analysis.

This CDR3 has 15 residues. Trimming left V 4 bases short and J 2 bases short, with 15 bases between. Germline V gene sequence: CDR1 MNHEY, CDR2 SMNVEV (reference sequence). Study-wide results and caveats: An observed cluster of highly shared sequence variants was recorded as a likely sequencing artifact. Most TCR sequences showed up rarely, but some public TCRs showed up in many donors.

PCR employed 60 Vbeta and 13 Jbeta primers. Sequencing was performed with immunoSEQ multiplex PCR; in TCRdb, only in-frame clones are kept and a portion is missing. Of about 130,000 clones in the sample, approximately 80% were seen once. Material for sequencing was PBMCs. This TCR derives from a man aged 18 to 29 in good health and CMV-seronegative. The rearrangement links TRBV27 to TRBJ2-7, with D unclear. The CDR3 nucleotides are TGTGCCAGCAGTTACCTCACTGTAACCCCCTACGAGCAGTACTTC. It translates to CASSYLTVTPYEQYF.